This T cell receptor beta chain stems from a study of shared clonotypes between healthy human individuals (dated by TCRdb to 2020 to 2022). Regarding the study in general: The cohort included three men and a couple of women between 18 and 49 years of age. Per donor, three plates each were used for CD4 naive and CD4 memory, two for CD8 naive, and one for CD8 memory. Blood TCR repertoires of about five healthy adults were deeply sequenced to estimate repertoire size and the extent of clonotype sharing between individuals. Libraries were prepared and TCR repertoires were sequenced by different laboratories using diverse techniques, in order to increase sequencing depth and limit assay-specific biases. Between about 0.9 and 9 billion PBMCs per donor were obtained by leukapheresis. The paper's findings and limits, for the study overall: Compared with non-shared clonotypes, clonotypes shared by all four sorted-subset donors had higher generation probabilities. Sampling was limited to blood, and TCR repertoires in tissue likely differ from TCR repertoires in blood. Because the study included a small number of donors, the genetic and exposure-history diversity represented was limited. Sharing across a few donors was observed for roughly 5.4% of naive CD4, over 3% of naive CD8, 2% to 2.5% of memory CD4, and roughly 0.4% of memory CD8 clonotypes. Larger estimated clonotype richness was generally found for naive subsets than for memory subsets. Incomplete sequencing was indicated by rarefaction of sorted-subset datasets, despite the large sequencing depth. Based on pairwise subsampling, the degree of clonotype sharing among donors was expected to be affected by sequencing depth.

Using the deep immunoSEQ assay, TCR CDR3 regions were amplified from genomic DNA by multiplex PCR. For each cell subset, the extracted genomic DNA was distributed evenly across all wells of several immunoSEQ 96-well plates, and each plate served as one replicate. For sorted subsets, approximately 200 ng of genomic DNA, equivalent to roughly 30,000 T cell genomes, went into each replicate PCR. Purified libraries were quantified with a Qubit 3.0 fluorometer, sized on a Bioanalyzer 2100, and re-quantified with the KAPA Library Quantification kit. Every immunoSEQ 96-well plate was sequenced on a dedicated single-read 150-cycle Illumina NextSeq 550 flow cell. The paper's processing steps were these. Because the immunoSEQ output held only junctional sequences and lacked quality scores, the filtering could not match the filtering applied to full-length reads. To assign V/J genes and CDR3, sequences were annotated against IMGT germline references using PyIR, a Python wrapper for IgBLAST v1.9. Reads were filtered out if the reads had weak V/J assignments (E-value above 1e-6), no CDR3, stop codons, out-of-frame junctions, or ambiguous translated residues. V3J clonotypes were defined as sequences sharing an identical inferred V gene, J gene, and CDR3 amino acid sequence. To compute the percentage overlap between repertoires, the number of shared unique clonotypes was divided by the size of the smaller repertoire. RTK rarefaction, the Chao1 estimator, and Recon v2.1 estimates of unobserved clonotypes were used to assess repertoire richness. Generation probabilities were computed with OLGA for all TCRbeta clonotypes obtained by the gDNA method from a few donors. Here the immuneACCESS table is served through TCRdb, limited to in-frame sequences with V and J called. Missing clones are a known gap in these copies; in checked studies unresolved V genes cover under half, and the rest lacks a known reason. Clone size and the V and J calls come from that table; the DNA yielded D and trimming. This sample comprises over 2,000,000 clones, about 93% of them detected only once. Jointly, the top ten make up approximately 1.7% of the sample.

CD8 naive samples were obtained by positive selection for CCR7 among CD45RO-negative cells, yielding a CD45RA+CCR7+ population from which TemRA cells were excluded. Healthy HIV-negative adults with no recently reported acute infections or vaccinations were included as donors. Every donor was a Caucasian adult living in Nashville, Tennessee, USA. Blood was collected by leukapheresis, and PBMCs were isolated by Ficoll-Histopaque density gradient centrifugation and then cryopreserved in liquid nitrogen vapor phase. Purity and quantity of every magnetically sorted T cell population were checked by analytical flow cytometry. Genomic DNA was isolated from each sorted fraction and quantified by UV absorbance on a Nanodrop 2000c. On this clone: Its binding antigen is unknown. The sample holds no much larger clone one base away, and base qualities are not on file. The identical CDR3 is also encoded by other nucleotide sequences in the sample.

The material sequenced was naive CD8+ T cells from PBMCs. Per the publication, the cell subset or site label means: CD45RA+CCR7+. This receptor was obtained from a man younger than 35 in good health. Some clones in this sample may be carry-over from other donors' samples.

The CDR3 region: CASSESGGSNQPQHF. The nucleotide sequence reads TGTGCCAGCAGTGAATCGGGGGGGAGCAATCAGCCCCAGCATTTT. The rearranged segments are TRBV25-1 and TRBJ1-5; the D gene is perhaps TRBD1, on 5 matching bases. The germline ends are 8 bases apart after V is trimmed by 1 base and J by 1 base. The CDR3 starts with the cysteine, ends with the phenylalanine, and has 15 residues. The CDR3 DNA has 45 bases and is translated from base 1. CDR1 and CDR2 were assigned from the germline V gene as MGHDK and SYGVNS.